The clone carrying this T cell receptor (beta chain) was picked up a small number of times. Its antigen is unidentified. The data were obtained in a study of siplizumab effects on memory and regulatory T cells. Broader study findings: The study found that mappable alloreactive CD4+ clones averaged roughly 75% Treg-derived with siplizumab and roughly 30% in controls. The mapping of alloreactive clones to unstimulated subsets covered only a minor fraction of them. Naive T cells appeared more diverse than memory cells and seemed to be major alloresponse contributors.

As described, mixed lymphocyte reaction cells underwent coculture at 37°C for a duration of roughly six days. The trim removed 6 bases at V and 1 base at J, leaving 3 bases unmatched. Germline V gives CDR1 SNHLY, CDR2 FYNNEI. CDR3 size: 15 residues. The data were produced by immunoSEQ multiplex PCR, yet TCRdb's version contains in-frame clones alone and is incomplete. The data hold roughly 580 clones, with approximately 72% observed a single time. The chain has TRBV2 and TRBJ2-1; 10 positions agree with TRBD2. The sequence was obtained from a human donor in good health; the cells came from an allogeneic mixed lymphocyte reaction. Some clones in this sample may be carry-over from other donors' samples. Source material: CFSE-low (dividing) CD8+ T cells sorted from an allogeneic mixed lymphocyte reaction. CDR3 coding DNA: TGTGCCAGCAGCCCACTAGCGGGATCCTACAATGAGCAGTTCTTC. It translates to CASSPLAGSYNEQFF.